Following are 9 T cell receptor beta chains from one sample sequenced in a study of beta chain features in type 1 diabetes. As every portion of the isolated RNA was reverse transcribed, the sequencing read expressed TCRB transcripts. Method: immunoSEQ multiplex PCR; TCRdb's copy keeps in-frame clones and lacks some. The repertoire includes 140,000 to 150,000 clones, about 10% of them detected once, and approximately 1.3% sits in the top ten. The sequencing input was naive CD4+ T cells from blood. The source is a man aged 18 to 29 in good health.

The gene calls are TRBV7-2 and TRBJ2-7; 8 bases match TRBD1. Germline-derived CDR1 and CDR2 are SGHTA and FQGNSA. The CDR3 has 13 residues. V lost 6 bases, J lost 3 bases, and 4 bases stayed unmatched. DNA of the CDR3: TGTGCCAGCAGTTCACAGGGGGGCTACGAGCAGTACTTC. Its translation is CASSSQGGYEQYF.

The chain combines TRBV6-6 with TRBJ1-1; 7 nucleotides line up with TRBD1. The trim removed 6 bases at V and 9 bases at J, leaving 4 bases unmatched. Germline loops: CDR1 MNHNY, CDR2 SVGAGI (reference sequence). CDR3 length: 11 residues. The CDR3 sequence: CASRQGLKAFF. For the CDR3, the DNA is TGTGCCAGCAGACAGGGGCTTAAAGCTTTCTTT.

This sequence joins TRBV6-1 and TRBJ2-3, with 10 bases fitting TRBD1. Losses at the gene ends were 2 bases for V and 1 base for J; bases not matched to a gene: 3. The length of the CDR3 is 16 residues. Germline CDR1 reads MNHNS; CDR2 reads SASEGT. This CDR3 is CASSELGTGGTDTQYF. Written as DNA, the CDR3 is TGTGCCAGCAGTGAACTCGGGACAGGGGGCACAGATACGCAGTATTTT.

In this sample, this clone turned up a few times. The chain employs TRBV30 and TRBJ1-1; no clear D gene. The CDR3 is 13 amino acids. Germline-derived CDR1 and CDR2 are GTSNPN and SVGIG (reference sequence). The V and J ends lost 3 bases and 10 bases respectively, with 18 bases between them. In DNA form, the CDR3 reads TGTGCCTGGAGGGGAGACTCTCGGGTTGGAGCTTTCTTT. The encoded protein is CAWRGDSRVGAFF.

This clone was observed a few times. The CDR3 region is CASSQDGNYGYTF. CDR3 DNA sequence: TGCGCCAGCAGCCAAGACGGGAACTATGGCTACACCTTC. J is TRBJ1-2 and V is TRBV4-1; D is ambiguous. The V gene's germline CDR1 is MGHRA and CDR2 YSYEKL. The CDR3 loop spans 13 amino acids. Trimming removed 0 bases at V and 2 bases at J, with 4 bases between.

This clone was observed a handful of times. The rearrangement joins TRBV4-3 to TRBJ2-7; 9 bases are shared with TRBD2. The CDR3 totals 16 residues. The V gene end was trimmed by 0 bases and the J gene end by 2 bases; junction bases not matched to a gene: 5. Germline CDR1 is LGHNA and CDR2 is YSLEER. As DNA, the CDR3 is TGCGCCAGCAGCCAAGATCGGGCTAGCGGGACCTACGAGCAGTACTTC. This gives the protein CASSQDRASGTYEQYF.

V usage is TRBV11-2 and J usage is TRBJ2-7; 8 bases are a match to TRBD2. V trimming: 5 bases; J trimming: 3 bases; junction bases outside the gene matches: 6. The germline V gene encodes CDR1 SGHAT and CDR2 FQNNGV. CDR3 size: 14 residues. The CDR3 nucleotides are TGTGCCAGCAGCGTAACGCGGGGGGTCTACGAGCAGTACTTC. This codes for CASSVTRGVYEQYF.

The chain is built from TRBV19 and TRBJ2-2; D gene unclear. Germline loops: CDR1 LNHDA, CDR2 SQIVND (reference sequence). This CDR3 spans 14 amino acids. V was trimmed by 4 bases and J by 3 bases, leaving 9 bases between them. CDR3 nucleotide sequence: TGTGCCAGTAGTAATAGTCGGGACACCGGGGAGCTGTTTTTT. It encodes CASSNSRDTGELFF.

As for this clone: Other DNA sequences within the sample encode an identical CDR3. This chain links TRBV5-1 with TRBJ2-5; the match to TRBD2 covers 8 bases. V trimming: 3 bases; J trimming: 4 bases; junction bases outside the gene matches: 2. The CDR3 extends over 13 amino acids. The germline V gene encodes CDR1 SGHRS and CDR2 YFSETQ. CDR3 sequence reads: CASSSGGRETQYF. DNA of the CDR3: TGCGCCAGCAGCTCGGGAGGGCGAGAGACCCAGTACTTC.